The clone carrying this TCR beta chain occurred a few times. The antigen is not known. Genes here carry mouse names. The CDR3 goes on 4 residues after the read ends, and that part is filled in from the germline J gene. Extraction of RNA preceded its reverse transcription into cDNA, which served as the sequencing template. Some clones are missing from TCRdb's copy, which holds only in-frame ones; the method was immunoSEQ multiplex PCR. The sample was found to contain around 300,000 clones, and every one recurs. Sorting used CD4, CD8alpha, NKG2D, NKG2ACE and other markers on pooled cutaneous lymph node cells. The sample comes from a study of CD8+ T cells in alopecia areata. At the level of the study: Skin was taken from roughly 6-13-month-old C3H/HeJ graft donors that had spontaneous alopecia and grafted onto approximately 6-11-week-old female C3H/HeJ mice. Regarding the study as a whole: Scalp sequencing also captures normal skin's resident alphabeta T cells. Unlike in mice, where it was clearer, TCR sharing across patients was less clear, possibly HLA-related. Lesional scalp displayed greater clonality than normal scalp, most notably in alopecia totalis/universalis.

Trimming pared 3 bases from V and 4 bases from J, leaving 13 bases between. There are 15 residues in the CDR3. Looked up from germline, CDR1 is MNHDT and CDR2 is YYDKIL. The sequence was collected from a C3H/HeJ mouse with alopecia areata. The strain's MHC type: H2-k. Sequencing was carried out using CD4+ T cells sorted from a lymph node. The chain uses TRBV17 and TRBJ2-1; D may be TRBD2 (6 bases). The sequenced part of the CDR3 DNA is TGTGCTAGCAGTAGTCGGGGGGATGGGTATGCT. This translates into CASSSRGDGYA. The whole CDR3 reads CASSSRGDGYAEQFF.